This TCR beta chain was sequenced for a study of T cell responses to AZD1222 COVID-19 vaccine. Study results and limitations: Females made up more of the donors, who were largely white British, and clonal diversity may have come out too low.

Generated by immunoSEQ multiplex PCR, the TCRdb table keeps only in-frame clones and is missing some. The sample records 120,000 or so clones, approximately 90% being singletons. The CDR3 has 15 residues. V lost 4 bases to trimming and J lost 0 bases, with 13 bases between them. Looked up from germline, CDR1 is SGHRS and CDR2 is YFSETQ. For this clone: Its antigen is unknown.

V gene TRBV5-1 combines with J gene TRBJ1-1; the D gene is possibly TRBD1 (5 bases). The source of this sequence is an adult in good health. Source: peripheral blood, taken on day 0 of AZD1222 vaccination. The CDR3 loop is CASSPGPGLNTEAFF. For the CDR3, the DNA is TGCGCCAGCAGCCCGGGGCCAGGGCTGAACACTGAAGCTTTCTTT.